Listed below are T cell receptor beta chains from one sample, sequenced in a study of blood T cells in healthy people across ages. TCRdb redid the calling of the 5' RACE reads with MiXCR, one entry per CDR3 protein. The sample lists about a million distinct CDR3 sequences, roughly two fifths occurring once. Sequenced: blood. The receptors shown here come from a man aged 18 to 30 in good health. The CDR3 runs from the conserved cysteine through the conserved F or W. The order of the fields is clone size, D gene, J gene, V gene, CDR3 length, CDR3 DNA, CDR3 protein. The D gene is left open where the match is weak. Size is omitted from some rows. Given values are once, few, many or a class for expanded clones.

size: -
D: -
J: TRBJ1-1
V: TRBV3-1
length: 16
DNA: TGTGCCAGCAGCCAAGTTCTTCTGGGGCCGAACACTGAAGCTTTCTTT
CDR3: CASSQVLLGPNTEAFF

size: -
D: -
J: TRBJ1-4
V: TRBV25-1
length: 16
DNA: TGTGCCAGCAGTGAATACCGGAGGGGGAGGCGGGAAAAACTGTTTTTT
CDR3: CASSEYRRGRREKLFF

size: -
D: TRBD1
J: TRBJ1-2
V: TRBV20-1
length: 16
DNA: TGCAGTGCTAGATTCTCGACAGGGGGCGGGGACTATGGCTACACCTTC
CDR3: CSARFSTGGGDYGYTF

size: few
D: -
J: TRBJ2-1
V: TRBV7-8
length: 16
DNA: TGTGCCAGCAGCTTAGCGTCGGCAGCAACTTACAATGAGCAGTTCTTC
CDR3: CASSLASAATYNEQFF

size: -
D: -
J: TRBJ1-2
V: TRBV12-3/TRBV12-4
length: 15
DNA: TGTGCCAGCAGGGGGAAGGCCGGCCACTTCTATGGCTACACCTTC
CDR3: CASRGKAGHFYGYTF

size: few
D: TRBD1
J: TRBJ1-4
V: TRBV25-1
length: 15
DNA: TGTGCCAGCAGTCTTCCGACAGGGGCTAATGAAAAACTGTTTTTT
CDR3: CASSLPTGANEKLFF

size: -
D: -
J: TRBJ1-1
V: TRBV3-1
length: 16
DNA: TGTGCCAGCAGCCAAGAGTTTGCGACATGGAACACTGAAGCTTTCTTT
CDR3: CASSQEFATWNTEAFF

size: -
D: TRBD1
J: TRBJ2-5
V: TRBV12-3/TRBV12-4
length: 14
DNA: TGTGCCAGCAGTCGGACAGGGGAGTGGGAGACCCAGTACTTC
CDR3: CASSRTGEWETQYF

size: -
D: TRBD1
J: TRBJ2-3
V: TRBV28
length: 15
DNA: TGTGCCAGCACATCCGGGACAGGGAGGGCAGATACGCAGTATTTT
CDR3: CASTSGTGRADTQYF

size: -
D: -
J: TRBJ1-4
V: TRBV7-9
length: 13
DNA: TGTGCCAGCAGCTTAGACAGCCGAGAAAAACTGTTTTTT
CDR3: CASSLDSREKLFF

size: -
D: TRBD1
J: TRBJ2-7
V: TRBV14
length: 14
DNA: TGTGCCAGCAGCCACATGACAGGGTACTACGAGCAGTACTTC
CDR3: CASSHMTGYYEQYF

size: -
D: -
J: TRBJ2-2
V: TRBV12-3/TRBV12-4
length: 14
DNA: TGTGCCAGCAGTCCGAGCAGCGGCACCGGGGAGCTGTTTTTT
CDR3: CASSPSSGTGELFF

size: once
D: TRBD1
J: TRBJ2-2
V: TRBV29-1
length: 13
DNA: TGCAGCGCAGCGACAGGGGCCGGCGGGGAGCTGTTTTTT
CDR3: CSAATGAGGELFF

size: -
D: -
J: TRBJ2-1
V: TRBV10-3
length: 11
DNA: TGTGCCACCGGAGGTGGCAATGAGCAGTTCTTC
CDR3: CATGGGNEQFF

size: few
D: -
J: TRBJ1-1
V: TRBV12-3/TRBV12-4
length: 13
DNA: TGTGCCAGCGGGAACGGAGTCGGGACTGAAGCTTTCTTT
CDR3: CASGNGVGTEAFF

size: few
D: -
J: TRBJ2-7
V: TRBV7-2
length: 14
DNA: TGTGCCAGCAGCTTCCAGAGACAGGCGTACGAGCAGTACTTC
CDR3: CASSFQRQAYEQYF

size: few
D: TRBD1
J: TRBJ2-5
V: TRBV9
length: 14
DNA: TGTGCCAGCAGCGTAGAGGGACAGGGGAATGAGCAGTACTTC
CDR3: CASSVEGQGNEQYF

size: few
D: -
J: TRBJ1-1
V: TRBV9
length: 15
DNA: TGTGCCAGCAGCCCCACACAGGTGGAGGGCACTGAAGCTTTCTTT
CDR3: CASSPTQVEGTEAFF

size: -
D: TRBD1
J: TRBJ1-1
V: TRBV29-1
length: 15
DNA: TGCAGCGTTGAATTGACAGGGGGCGGGAACACTGAAGCTTTCTTT
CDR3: CSVELTGGGNTEAFF

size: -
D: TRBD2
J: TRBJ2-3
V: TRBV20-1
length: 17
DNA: TGCAGTGCTAGCCCGGGACTAGCGGGGGGCTTCACAGATACGCAGTATTTT
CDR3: CSASPGLAGGFTDTQYF

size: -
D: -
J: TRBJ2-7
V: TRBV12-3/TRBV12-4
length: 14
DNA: TGTGCCAGCAGCCGAACCGGGACCTCCTACGAGCAGTACTTC
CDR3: CASSRTGTSYEQYF

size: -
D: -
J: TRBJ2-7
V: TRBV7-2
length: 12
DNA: TGTGCCAGCAGCTTTATGGGCAATGAGCAGTACTTC
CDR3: CASSFMGNEQYF

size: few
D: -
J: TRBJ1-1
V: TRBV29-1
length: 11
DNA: TGCAGCGTTCCGACGAACACTGAAGCTTTCTTT
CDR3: CSVPTNTEAFF

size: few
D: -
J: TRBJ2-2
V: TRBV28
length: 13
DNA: TGTGCCATCCCGGACCCGAACACCGGGGAGCTGTTTTTT
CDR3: CAIPDPNTGELFF

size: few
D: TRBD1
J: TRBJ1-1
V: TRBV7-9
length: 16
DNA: TGTGCCAGCAGCCATAGAGGAGACAGGGTAAAAACTGAAGCTTTCTTT
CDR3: CASSHRGDRVKTEAFF